Below, one TCR beta chain is given with its context. Its cognate antigen is unknown. The record originates from a study of cytomegalovirus exposure and HLA in healthy donors. Whole-study context: It was reported in a later analysis that the approximately 110 validation repertoires used the same platform as the roughly 700 first-cohort repertoires. Whole-study results and caveats: In vitro testing confirmed a few CMV-associated chains as specific for CMV antigens. It was approximately 150 TCR beta chains that were listed as cytomegalovirus-associated.

The donors were in the roughly 130-subject validation cohort, distinct from the roughly 600-subject first cohort. The data were produced by immunoSEQ multiplex PCR, yet TCRdb's version contains in-frame clones alone and is incomplete. The data contain under 200,000 clones, about 90% of them seen just once; the ten biggest clones take up roughly 3%. The clonotype comes from a woman between 18 and 29 years old in good health and CMV-seropositive. The sequencing sample was made of PBMCs.

The CDR3 sequence: CASSYRNRVYGYTF. Written as DNA, the CDR3 is TGTGCCAGCAGTTACCGTAACAGGGTCTATGGCTACACCTTC. This rearrangement joins TRBV6-5 to TRBJ1-2, with D maybe TRBD1 (6 bases). There are 14 residues in the CDR3. Trimming took off 2 bases at V and 4 bases at J, with 11 bases between the two ends. Germline CDR1 and CDR2: MNHEY and SVGAGI.